What follows are 17 T cell receptor beta chains derived from one specimen sequenced in a study of T cell responses to AZD1222 COVID-19 vaccine. Using immunoSEQ multiplex PCR, the repertoire was profiled, and TCRdb retains in-frame clones only, with some absent. Of some 97,000 clones in the sample, around 89% are singletons; the top ten hold about 1.8%. Sample: peripheral blood, taken on day 0 of AZD1222 vaccination. All receptors come from an adult in good health.

This chain joins TRBV6-5 and TRBJ1-1, with D perhaps TRBD1 (5 bases). The V end was cut by 3 bases, the J end by 4 bases, with 12 bases between. Germline values: CDR1 MNHEY, CDR2 SVGAGI. The CDR3 sequence is 14 residues long. The CDR3 is CASSYRGKGTEAFF. CDR3 nucleotide sequence: TGTGCCAGCAGTTATCGGGGGAAAGGCACTGAAGCTTTCTTT.

This chain joins TRBV3-1 (or the pseudogene TRBV3-2) and TRBJ1-1; the D is unclear. The CDR3 is 13 amino acids. Trimming removed 0 bases from V and 6 bases from J, with 8 bases in between. Germline CDR1 is LGHDT and CDR2 is YNNKEL (reference sequence). As DNA, the CDR3 is TGTGCCAGCAGCCAAGAGTCCGGGTCTGAAGCTTTCTTT. Translated, it gives CASSQESGSEAFF.

The gene calls are TRBV7-2 and TRBJ2-1, with TRBD2 matching 9 bases. This CDR3 comprises 16 residues. CDR1 SGHTA and CDR2 FQGNSA come from the germline V gene. The trim removed 6 bases at V and 4 bases at J, leaving 10 bases unmatched. The CDR3 region is CASRARTSDNYNEQFF. CDR3 DNA sequence: TGTGCCAGCAGGGCCCGGACTAGCGACAATTACAATGAGCAGTTCTTC. The full variable domain, its missing parts supplied by reference TRBV7-2 and TRBJ2-1, is GAGVSQSPSNKVTEKGKDVELRCDPISGHTALYWYRQSLGQGLEFLIYFQGNSAPDKSGLPSDRFSAERTGGSVSTLTIQRTQQEDSAVYLCASRARTSDNYNEQFFGPGTRLTVL.

This sequence joins TRBV10-1 and TRBJ1-1, with 7 bases identical to TRBD1. With V trimmed by 5 bases and J by 4 bases, 10 bases remained unmatched. CDR1 and CDR2 (germline): WNHNN, SYGVQD (reference sequence). The CDR3 contains 15 residues. CDR3: CASSRGGVLGTEAFF. CDR3 nucleotide sequence: TGCGCCAGCAGTCGAGGGGGCGTTCTGGGCACTGAAGCTTTCTTT.

In nucleotides, the CDR3 is TGTGCCAGCAGTCTAGCGGGGGGATCCTACGAGCAGTACTTC. This gives the protein CASSLAGGSYEQYF. The chain combines TRBV6-5 with TRBJ2-7; 11 nucleotides match TRBD2. From germline, CDR1 is MNHEY and CDR2 SVGAGI. The CDR3 is made up of 14 amino acids. V trimming: 5 bases; J trimming: 1 base; junction bases outside the gene matches: 1.

The CDR3 spells CASSLLRDQPQHF. The CDR3 bases are TGTGCCAGCAGTTTATTACGGGATCAGCCCCAGCATTTT. The chain is built from TRBV12-3 or TRBV12-4 and TRBJ1-5; no firm D call. This CDR3 spans 13 amino acids. Trimming pared 2 bases from V and 5 bases from J, leaving 7 bases between.

This chain connects TRBV7-2 to TRBJ2-2; tentative D call: TRBD2 (6 bases). Germline values: CDR1 SGHTA, CDR2 FQGNSA. CDR3 length: 14 amino acids. V gave up 5 bases and J gave up 7 bases, with 14 bases separating them. The CDR3 protein is CASSPNSGRGELFF. CDR3 sequence (DNA): TGTGCCAGCAGCCCGAATAGCGGACGCGGGGAGCTGTTTTTT. The variable domain in full, completed from reference TRBV7-2 and TRBJ2-2, reads GAGVSQSPSNKVTEKGKDVELRCDPISGHTALYWYRQSLGQGLEFLIYFQGNSAPDKSGLPSDRFSAERTGGSVSTLTIQRTQQEDSAVYLCASSPNSGRGELFFGEGSRLTVL.

V usage is TRBV30 and J usage is TRBJ2-7; a weak D match, TRBD2 (6 bases). The V and J ends lost 4 bases and 3 bases respectively, with 10 bases between them. Per the germline V gene, CDR1 is GTSNPN and CDR2 is SVGIG (reference sequence). CDR3 size: 12 residues. The CDR3 sequence is CAWTQGGYEQYF. The CDR3 bases are TGTGCCTGGACCCAGGGAGGCTACGAGCAGTACTTC.

V and J are TRBV9 and TRBJ1-4, with 8 bases aligning to TRBD1. The CDR3 runs 16 residues. CDR1 and CDR2 from the germline V gene are SGDLS and YYNGEE. V lost 0 bases, J lost 4 bases, and 5 bases stayed unmatched. The CDR3 is CASSVDAGTGNEKLFF. CDR3 nucleotide sequence: TGTGCCAGCAGCGTAGATGCCGGGACAGGTAATGAAAAACTGTTTTTT. The whole variable domain, remainder taken from reference TRBV9 and TRBJ1-4, is DSGVTQTPKHLITATGQRVTLRCSPRSGDLSVYWYQQSLDQGLQFLIQYYNGEERAKGNILERFSAQQFPDLHSELNLSSLELGDSALYFCASSVDAGTGNEKLFFGSGTQLSVL.

V and J are TRBV7-9 and TRBJ2-3, with 7 positions matching TRBD2. The CDR3 length is 14 residues. Germline V gene lookup returns CDR1 SEHNR and CDR2 FQNEAQ (reference sequence). J lost 4 bases, V lost 1 base, and 2 bases had no gene match. DNA for the CDR3: TGTGCCAGCAGCTTAGGACTAGCAGCAGATACGCAGTATTTT. Its protein is CASSLGLAADTQYF.

The chain carries TRBV11-2 and TRBJ2-7, with 7 bases identical to TRBD2. V lost 3 bases and J lost 7; bases outside the gene matches: 12. Per germline, CDR1 SGHAT and CDR2 FQNNGV. This CDR3 comprises 15 residues. The CDR3 coding sequence is TGTGCCAGCAGCTTTGGTTCTAGCGGCCGACGGGAGCAGTACTTC. It yields the protein CASSFGSSGRREQYF.

Only a few counts were recorded for this clone. This sequence joins TRBV5-6 and TRBJ1-1; a weak D match, TRBD1 (6 bases). Germline V gene data show CDR1 as SGHDT and CDR2 as YYEEEE. This CDR3 comprises 14 residues. V lost 4 bases, J lost 2 bases, and 12 bases lay in between. CDR3 nucleotide sequence: TGTGCCAGCAGCCTGCGCAGGGGTAACACTGAAGCTTTCTTT. Residues: CASSLRRGNTEAFF.

The V call is TRBV29-1, the J call TRBJ1-1, with D hard to call. This CDR3 region has 11 residues. The V gene's germline CDR1 is SQVTM and CDR2 ANQGSEA. V gave up 4 bases and J gave up 3 bases, with 6 bases separating them. The CDR3 coding sequence is TGCAGCGTTGGGTTTGACACTGAAGCTTTCTTT. It yields the protein CSVGFDTEAFF.

The V gene is TRBV7-9, the J gene TRBJ1-1; D might be TRBD1 (6 bases). V dropped 5 bases and J dropped 4 bases, with 11 bases sitting between them. CDR3 length: 13 amino acids. Germline assignment: CDR1 SEHNR and CDR2 FQNEAQ (reference sequence). CDR3 bases: TGTGCCAGCAGCCTACCGACAGGCACTGAAGCTTTCTTT. Translating gives CASSLPTGTEAFF.

The chain combines TRBV4-2 with TRBJ2-3, with 9 nucleotides matching TRBD2. The V gene end was trimmed by 0 bases and the J gene end by 5 bases; junction bases not matched to a gene: 9. This CDR3 has 17 residues. CDR1 is LGHNA, CDR2 YNFKEQ, per germline. CDR3 residues: CASSQEYSGSAGDTQYF. The CDR3 nucleotides are TGTGCCAGCAGCCAAGAATATAGCGGGAGTGCGGGAGATACGCAGTATTTT.

The genes are TRBV3-1 (or the pseudogene TRBV3-2) and TRBJ1-4; 8 positions match TRBD1. The V gene end was trimmed by 4 bases and the J gene end by 9 bases; junction bases not matched to a gene: 10. The V gene's germline CDR1 is LGHDT and CDR2 YNNKEL (reference sequence). This CDR3 is 15 amino acids long. This CDR3 reads CASSPRGQVRKKLFF. The CDR3 DNA follows: TGTGCCAGCAGCCCAAGGGGACAGGTGCGAAAAAAACTGTTTTTT.

V gene TRBV24-1 combines with J gene TRBJ2-5; a weak D match, TRBD1 (6 bases). The length of the CDR3 is 17 residues. Trimming left V 4 bases short and J 1 base short, with 18 bases between. Germline V gives CDR1 KGHDR, CDR2 SFDVKD. The CDR3 loop reads CATSEPQGVEGQETQYF. As DNA, the CDR3 is TGTGCCACCAGTGAACCACAGGGTGTAGAGGGCCAAGAGACCCAGTACTTC.